These 27 T cell receptor beta chains came from one sample sequenced in a study of blood T cell repertoires in COVID-19. Produced via immunoSEQ multiplex PCR; TCRdb's table is partial and in-frame only. This table has roughly 140,000 clones, about 80% appearing once. Sequencing was performed on peripheral blood. Receptor source: a man aged 70-80 years who had recovered from COVID-19.

J is TRBJ1-4 and V is TRBV28; 7 bases fit TRBD1. The trim removed 6 bases at V and 5 bases at J, leaving 3 bases unmatched. The CDR3 has 13 amino acids. Per the germline V gene, CDR1 is MDHEN and CDR2 is SYDVKM. The CDR3 sequence: CASSGTVNEKLFF. The CDR3 nucleotides read TGTGCCAGCAGCGGGACAGTAAATGAAAAACTGTTTTTT.

The chain carries TRBV24-1 and TRBJ2-3, with D possibly matching TRBD1 (6 bases). The CDR3 length is 15 residues. V was shortened by 3 bases and J by 2 bases, with 11 bases between the two germline ends. From germline, CDR1 is KGHDR and CDR2 SFDVKD. CDR3 residues: CATSDTGQNTDTQYF. The CDR3 nucleotides are TGTGCCACCAGTGATACCGGACAGAACACAGATACGCAGTATTTT.

The chain links TRBV2 to TRBJ1-2; a possible D gene is TRBD1 (5 bases). CDR1 is SNHLY and CDR2 is FYNNEI in the germline V gene. This CDR3 has 15 residues. V shed 8 bases and J shed 8 bases, with 24 bases lying between them. The CDR3 DNA reads as TGTGCCAGCGTTCCCGGGGGGTTGACCATTATGGGCTACACCTTC. It codes for CASVPGGLTIMGYTF.

This chain joins TRBV5-6 and TRBJ2-2; a weak D match, TRBD1 (5 bases). The CDR3 sequence is 18 residues long. In germline, CDR1 is SGHDT, CDR2 YYEEEE. Trimming took off 1 base at V and 6 bases at J, with 22 bases between the two ends. This CDR3 reads CASSLSYILRQSSGELFF. The CDR3 DNA follows: TGTGCCAGCAGCTTGTCATATATCTTGAGACAGTCCTCCGGGGAGCTGTTTTTT.

This chain connects TRBV10-3 to TRBJ2-1; tentatively, D is TRBD2 (6 bases). Germline V gene sequence: CDR1 ENHRY, CDR2 SYGVKD. The V and J ends lost 11 bases and 6 bases respectively, with 32 bases between them. The CDR3 runs 18 residues. The CDR3 here is CAAGGATLEREGPNEQFF. Here the CDR3 DNA reads TGTGCCGCGGGCGGGGCGACTTTGGAGCGCGAGGGACCCAATGAGCAGTTCTTC.

This clone came up once. The chain employs TRBV18 and TRBJ2-2; 7 nucleotides align to TRBD1. CDR3 size: 17 residues. Per germline, CDR1 KGHSH and CDR2 LQKENI. The ends lost 2 bases at V and 1 base at J; junction bases unmatched: 7. The CDR3 nucleotides are TGTGCCAGCTCACCATCAGGGGGTTCAATGAACACCGGGGAGCTGTTTTTT. Protein product: CASSPSGGSMNTGELFF.

The chain carries TRBV5-8 and TRBJ2-1; TRBD1 aligns across 10 bases. The junction had 8 bases not matched to a gene; V was cut back by 4 bases and J by 7 bases. Germline loops: CDR1 SGHTS, CDR2 YDEGEE. This CDR3 region has 15 residues. The CDR3 DNA sequence: TGTGCCAGCAGCCGAACCGGGACAGGGGTTAATGAGCAGTTCTTC. Residues: CASSRTGTGVNEQFF.

The chain has TRBV19 and TRBJ1-4; possibly TRBD1 for D (5 bases). Trimming took 3 bases from V and 8 from J, leaving 13 bases between them. CDR1 and CDR2 (germline): LNHDA, SQIVND (reference sequence). The CDR3 sequence is 14 residues long. The CDR3 sequence: CASSMLTAQEKLFF. The CDR3 DNA follows: TGTGCCAGTAGTATGTTGACAGCCCAAGAAAAACTGTTTTTT.

This rearrangement joins TRBV15 to TRBJ2-7, with 8 nucleotides matching TRBD2. CDR3 length: 17 amino acids. The V and J ends lost 2 bases and 4 bases, in that order; junction bases with no gene match: 13. Germline V gives CDR1 LNHNV, CDR2 YYDKDF (reference sequence). CDR3 in amino acids: CATSRLGRSGSKYEQYF. CDR3 bases: TGTGCCACCAGCAGACTGGGTAGAAGCGGGAGTAAGTACGAGCAGTACTTC.

This clone was counted between two and nine times. The chain has TRBV19 and TRBJ2-1; 10 nucleotides agree with TRBD2. CDR1 is LNHDA, CDR2 SQIVND, per germline (reference sequence). V lost 7 bases to trimming and J lost 5 bases; unmatched junction nucleotides: 2. The CDR3 has 13 amino acids. The CDR3 region has the DNA TGTGCCAGTACGCTAGCGGGAGACAATGAGCAGTTCTTC. Protein sequence: CASTLAGDNEQFF. Supplemented by reference TRBV19 and TRBJ2-1, the full variable domain reads DGGITQSPKYLFRKEGQNVTLSCEQNLNHDAMYWYRQDPGQGLRLIYYSQIVNDFQKGDIAEGYSVSREKKESFPLTVTSAQKNPTAFYLCASTLAGDNEQFFGPGTRLTVL.

The rearrangement links TRBV5-1 to TRBJ2-7; D may be TRBD2 (5 bases). The CDR3 covers 14 residues. Germline-derived CDR1 and CDR2 are SGHRS and YFSETQ. Trimming left V 4 bases short and J 1 base short, with 12 bases between. CDR3: CASSGRTGSYEQYF. The DNA for the CDR3 is TGCGCCAGCAGCGGCCGGACGGGATCCTACGAGCAGTACTTC.

Concerning this clone itself: At the DNA level, this CDR3 is encoded by other sequences in the same sample as well. The chain employs TRBV30 and TRBJ2-3, with no clear D. V was cut by 2 bases and J by 0 bases, with 6 bases left in between. This CDR3 is 13 amino acids long. The germline V gene has CDR1 GTSNPN and CDR2 SVGIG (reference sequence). This CDR3 is CAWSRGSTDTQYF. For the CDR3, the DNA is TGTGCCTGGAGTAGAGGTAGCACAGATACGCAGTATTTT.

J is TRBJ2-6 and V is TRBV6-6, with TRBD2 as a possible D gene (5 bases). The CDR3 has 16 residues. The V gene lost 6 bases and the J gene lost 0 bases, with 12 bases spanning the gap. The germline CDR1 and CDR2 sequences are MNHNY and SVGAGI (reference sequence). CDR3 nucleotides: TGTGCCAGCAGATTCACGGGGTTCTCTGGGGCCAACGTCCTGACTTTC. Its protein product is CASRFTGFSGANVLTF.

The chain is built from TRBV5-1 and TRBJ2-5; perhaps TRBD2 as D (7 bases). The CDR3 is 19 residues long. Trimming cost V 0 bases and J 2 bases, with 23 bases left between them. Germline CDR1 and CDR2: SGHRS and YFSETQ. The CDR3 nucleotides read TGCGCCAGCAGCTTGGTGGGGGGGGCAGCCCTACTTCTGCAAGAGACCCAGTACTTC. Protein product: CASSLVGGAALLLQETQYF.

This sequence joins TRBV6-6 and TRBJ2-7; the D is unclear. The V gene's germline CDR1 is MNHNY and CDR2 SVGAGI (reference sequence). CDR3 length: 14 residues. V lost 5 bases and J lost 3, with 14 bases in between. The CDR3 loop reads CASSRNGLNYEQYF. CDR3 in DNA: TGTGCCAGCAGTCGGAATGGCCTGAACTACGAGCAGTACTTC.

V and J are TRBV6-5 and TRBJ2-1; D call uncertain. V dropped 4 bases and J dropped 9 bases, with 16 bases sitting between them. The germline CDR1 and CDR2 sequences are MNHEY and SVGAGI. The CDR3 totals 14 residues. In nucleotides, the CDR3 is TGTGCCAGCAGTTCCTCTAGTGTGTCGGGTGAGCAGTTCTTC. Protein product: CASSSSSVSGEQFF.

By share, this clone ranks as medium-sized. The rearrangement links TRBV30 to TRBJ1-2; D remains unclear. From germline, CDR1 is GTSNPN and CDR2 SVGIG (reference sequence). Trimming cost V 0 bases and J 6 bases, with 11 bases left between them. The CDR3 contains 13 residues. The CDR3 nucleotides are TGTGCCTGGAGTGTATGGGGAGATAATGGCTACACCTTC. Translating gives CAWSVWGDNGYTF.

The rearrangement uses TRBV7-9 and TRBJ1-1; D is perhaps TRBD1 (5 bases). The CDR3 has 14 residues. V lost 1 base and J lost 11, with 17 bases in between. Germline V lookup: CDR1 SEHNR, CDR2 FQNEAQ (reference sequence). CDR3 sequence (DNA): TGTGCCAGCAGCTTAGAGGTAGGGCAGGGTCGCGCTTTCTTT. Its translation is CASSLEVGQGRAFF.

This clone has just one count. The chain is built from TRBV30 and TRBJ2-1, with TRBD2 as a possible D gene (5 bases). From germline, CDR1 is GTSNPN and CDR2 SVGIG (reference sequence). The CDR3 extends over 13 amino acids. V shed 0 bases and J shed 7 bases, with 10 bases lying between them. CDR3 region: CAWSVFSGNEQFF. CDR3 DNA: TGTGCCTGGAGTGTCTTTTCGGGGAATGAGCAGTTCTTC.

This chain connects TRBV19 to TRBJ2-2, with 9 bases fitting TRBD1. CDR1 and CDR2 from the germline V gene are LNHDA and SQIVND (reference sequence). Trimming removed 3 bases from V and 2 bases from J; junction bases left unmatched: 1. The CDR3 is made up of 15 amino acids. For the CDR3, the DNA is TGTGCCAGTAGTATGGACAGGGGAAACACCGGGGAGCTGTTTTTT. Translating it yields CASSMDRGNTGELFF.

This chain uses TRBV19 with TRBJ2-3, with 8 bases matching TRBD2. Germline CDR1 is LNHDA and CDR2 is SQIVND (reference sequence). This CDR3 has 12 residues. CDR3 in amino acids: CATGGDSYTQYF. The CDR3, as DNA: TGTGCTACCGGGGGGGACTCCTATACGCAGTATTTT. The whole variable domain, remainder taken from reference TRBV19 and TRBJ2-3, is DGGITQSPKYLFRKEGQNVTLSCEQNLNHDAMYWYRQDPGQGLRLIYYSQIVNDFQKGDIAEGYSVSREKKESFPLTVTSAQKNPTAFYLCATGGDSYTQYFGPGTRLTVL.

The rearrangement uses TRBV2 and TRBJ1-6, with a tentative D call TRBD1 (6 bases). The CDR3 runs 16 residues. V was pared by 6 bases and J by 9 bases, with 21 bases between. The germline V gene has CDR1 SNHLY and CDR2 FYNNEI. DNA of the CDR3: TGTGCCAGCAGCGATGCTTGGGGAGGGGGAGGTTCACCCCTCCACTTT. This translates into CASSDAWGGGGSPLHF. Using reference TRBV2 and TRBJ1-6 for the parts outside the CDR3, the full variable domain is EPEVTQTPSHQVTQMGQEVILRCVPISNHLYFYWYRQILGQKVEFLVSFYNNEISEKSEIFDDQFSVERPDGSNFTLKIRSTKLEDSAMYFCASSDAWGGGGSPLHFGNGTRLTVT.

The V and J genes are TRBV9 and TRBJ1-4; D possibly corresponds to TRBD1 (6 bases). V shed 0 bases and J shed 5 bases, with 8 bases lying between them. The length of the CDR3 is 14 residues. Germline V gives CDR1 SGDLS, CDR2 YYNGEE. CDR3 in DNA: TGTGCCAGCAGCGTAGACAGGGAAAATGAAAAACTGTTTTTT. This gives the protein CASSVDRENEKLFF.

The CDR3 DNA reads as TGTGCCAGTAGTAGACTAGCGGGAGTGGCGGATACGCAGTATTTT. It is translated as CASSRLAGVADTQYF. This rearrangement joins TRBV19 to TRBJ2-3; 12 nucleotides agree with TRBD2. The CDR3 has 15 amino acids. V lost 4 bases, J lost 6 bases, and 5 bases stayed unmatched. The V gene's germline CDR1 is LNHDA and CDR2 SQIVND (reference sequence).

The V gene is TRBV18, the J gene TRBJ2-3, with D perhaps TRBD2 (6 bases). Germline-derived CDR1 and CDR2 are KGHSH and LQKENI. The CDR3 is 16 amino acids. The V and J ends lost 3 bases and 3 bases respectively, with 16 bases between them. This CDR3 reads CASSPTGLPGTDTQYF. The CDR3 region has the DNA TGTGCCAGCTCACCGACGGGACTCCCGGGAACAGATACGCAGTATTTT.

This clone was seen a single time. CDR3 nucleotides: TGTGCCAGCAGCCCTGCGGTGAACACTGAAGCTTTCTTT. Amino acids: CASSPAVNTEAFF. The gene calls are TRBV11-2 and TRBJ1-1; no clear D gene. The CDR3 spans 13 residues. Germline lookup yields CDR1 SGHAT and CDR2 FQNNGV. V lost 5 bases to trimming and J lost 0 bases, with 7 bases between them.

V usage is TRBV3-1 (or the pseudogene TRBV3-2) and J usage is TRBJ2-5; 10 bases match TRBD1. CDR3 size: 16 residues. Germline lookup yields CDR1 LGHDT and CDR2 YNNKEL (reference sequence). Trimming at V came to 5 bases and at J to 1 base, leaving 7 bases not matched to a gene. Written as DNA, the CDR3 is TGTGCCAGCAGCACCCGGGACAGGGGTTTCCAAGAGACCCAGTACTTC. Protein sequence: CASSTRDRGFQETQYF.